Below, one T cell receptor (beta chain) is given with its context. The antigen remains undetermined. The data are from a study of beta chain features in type 1 diabetes. Study-level results: cDNA-based reads could over-represent cells with high TCR expression.

A heparinised blood draw that averaged about 100 mL was obtained once from each donor. Trimming removed 2 bases from V and 7 bases from J, with 9 bases in between. The CDR3 covers 13 residues. Germline CDR1 reads MDHEN; CDR2 reads SYDVKM. Expressed TCRB transcripts got sequenced, as all isolated RNA was reverse transcribed. There were around 3.5 million reads on average in the naive, central memory and regulatory T cell samples. Produced via immunoSEQ multiplex PCR; TCRdb's table is partial and in-frame only. The table lists around 400,000 clones, about 16% of them singletons, with 0.019% in the top ten.

The clonotype originates from a woman aged 18-29 years in good health. Sequences were obtained from naive CD4+ T cells from blood. The chain recombines TRBV28 with TRBJ2-4; D is possibly TRBD2 (5 bases). CDR3 region: CASSLGENNIQYF. The CDR3 nucleotides read TGTGCCAGCAGTTTAGGGGAGAACAACATTCAGTACTTC. The full variable domain, completed using reference TRBV28 and TRBJ2-4, is DVKVTQSSRYLVKRTGEKVFLECVQDMDHENMFWYRQDPGLGLRLIYFSYDVKMKEKGDIPEGYSVSREKKERFSLILESASTNQTSMYLCASSLGENNIQYFGAGTRLSVL.